This T cell receptor (beta chain) was found in a study of T cells in Graves' hyperthyroidism and ophthalmopathy. Uncontrolled infections, other autoimmune diseases, pregnancy or lactation led to exclusion of patients. Amplification targeted TCR beta CDR3 regions from RNA transcripts. HTBI primers were the set used in a first-round RT-PCR of the TCR CDR3. TCRdb itself ran the multiplex PCR reads through MiXCR, one entry per CDR3 protein. The table records more than 450,000 distinct CDR3 sequences, nearly 20% of them present only once. The CDR3 has 14 amino acids. Trimming took 3 bases from V and 5 from J, leaving 13 bases between them. Germline V gene data show CDR1 as SGHTA and CDR2 as FQGNSA. This clonotype occurred a few times.

The chain has TRBV7-2 and TRBJ2-5; D possibly corresponds to TRBD1 (6 bases). The sequence was obtained from a man between 40 and 49 years old with Graves' ophthalmopathy. The sequenced material came from blood. CDR3: CASSLGAPPETQYF. The CDR3 nucleotides read TGTGCCAGCAGCTTGGGGGCCCCCCCCGAGACCCAGTACTTC.